What follows are 20 T cell receptor beta chains derived from one specimen sequenced in a study of graft-versus-host responses after intestinal transplantation. TCRdb keeps only in-frame clones here, not all; method: immunoSEQ multiplex PCR. Here the sample spans approximately 9,800 clones, about 35% being singletons. The authors combined 200,000 CFSE-labeled responder cells with 200,000 irradiated, violet-dye-labeled stimulator cells in plates. The sequencing used alloreactive CD8+ T cells from a mixed lymphocyte reaction culture, collected before intestinal transplant. Subset in this sample: CFSE-low proliferating T cells sorted from roughly six-day pre-transplant mixed lymphocyte reaction (GvH or HvG direction). These TCRs come from a human patient who received an intestinal transplant.

By sample fraction, this clone is large. The rearrangement links TRBV9 to TRBJ1-1; 9 positions match TRBD1. The germline gives CDR1 SGDLS, CDR2 YYNGEE. This CDR3 region has 13 residues. The V and J ends lost 4 bases and 6 bases, in that order; junction bases with no gene match: 4. CDR3 residues: CASSTTGGPEAFF. CDR3 DNA: TGTGCCAGCAGCACTACAGGGGGCCCTGAAGCTTTCTTT.

The CDR3 reads CASSSLSGGALYEQFF. CDR3 bases: TGTGCCAGCAGCTCCCTTAGCGGGGGGGCCTTATATGAGCAGTTCTTC. The chain joins TRBV13 to TRBJ2-1, with 11 bases that match TRBD2. Germline V lookup: CDR1 PRHDT, CDR2 FYEKMQ (reference sequence). Losses at the gene ends were 4 bases for V and 8 bases for J; bases not matched to a gene: 10. The CDR3 extends over 16 amino acids.

V usage is TRBV27 and J usage is TRBJ2-3, with TRBD2 identical over 12 bases. This CDR3 is 20 amino acids long. The germline V gene has CDR1 MNHEY and CDR2 SMNVEV (reference sequence). After removal of 5 bases from V and 3 bases from J, the junction contained 18 bases not matched to a gene. DNA for the CDR3: TGTGCCAGCAGTCGCCTACTAGCGGGAGGTTTATATGCTGGGACAGATACGCAGTATTTT. Protein: CASSRLLAGGLYAGTDTQYF.

The J gene is TRBJ2-7, the V gene TRBV15, with a possible D match to TRBD2 (5 bases). The V gene lost 0 bases and the J gene lost 6 bases, with 15 bases spanning the gap. This CDR3 has 15 residues. From germline, CDR1 is LNHNV and CDR2 YYDKDF (reference sequence). The chain's CDR3 is CATSRDPGWASEQYF. CDR3 DNA sequence: TGTGCCACCAGCAGAGATCCGGGGTGGGCGAGCGAGCAGTACTTC.

This clone has just one count. The junction and the germline gene differ at one end; a read error may be behind it. This rearrangement joins TRBV15 to TRBJ1-6; 7 bases fit TRBD1. The CDR3 extends over 16 amino acids. Germline CDR1 reads LNHNV; CDR2 reads YYDKDF (reference sequence). CDR3: CATSTGIQGHNSPLHF. In nucleotides, the CDR3 is TGTGCCACAAGCACGGGAATACAGGGGCATAATTCACCCCTCCACTTT.

The chain combines TRBV27 with TRBJ2-5; D may be TRBD2 (5 bases). Trimming left V 2 bases short and J 1 base short, with 11 bases between. The CDR3 is 15 residues long. The germline CDR1 and CDR2 sequences are MNHEY and SMNVEV (reference sequence). CDR3 sequence: CASSLVSGLQETQYF. CDR3 nucleotide sequence: TGTGCCAGCAGTTTAGTCAGCGGCCTCCAAGAGACCCAGTACTTC.

The V gene is TRBV7-8, the J gene TRBJ1-1; 11 nucleotides match TRBD1. Per the germline V gene, CDR1 is SGHVS and CDR2 is FQNEAQ. The CDR3 has 13 amino acids. After removal of 1 base from V and 10 bases from J, the junction contained 2 bases not matched to a gene. This CDR3 reads CASSLGGQGGAFF. DNA for the CDR3: TGTGCCAGCAGCTTAGGGGGACAGGGGGGAGCTTTCTTT.

The sample holds a few counts of this clone. The CDR3 loop is CASSQEDRGGETQYF. Written as DNA, the CDR3 is TGCGCCAGCAGCCAAGAAGACAGGGGAGGGGAGACCCAGTACTTC. This sequence joins TRBV4-1 and TRBJ2-5; weak D call: TRBD1 (8 bases). The CDR3 totals 15 residues. The V gene's germline CDR1 is MGHRA and CDR2 YSYEKL. Trimming took off 0 bases at V and 5 bases at J, with 13 bases between the two ends.

This clone was counted a few times. A junction end diverges from the germline sequence, so it may reflect a read error. This chain uses TRBV7-7 with TRBJ2-1; no clear D. This CDR3 is 15 amino acids long. Germline CDR1 SSHAT, CDR2 FNYEAQ (reference sequence). The CDR3 reads CASSLAPERYNEQFF. DNA of the CDR3: TGTGCTAGCAGCTTAGCCCCAGAGCGCTACAATGAGCAGTTCTTC.

This clone was detected only a few times. The chain recombines TRBV7-9 with TRBJ1-1, with unresolved D. The V end lost 0 bases, the J end lost 6 bases, and 8 bases lay between the germline ends. This CDR3 is built from 13 residues. CDR1 is SEHNR, CDR2 FQNEAQ, per germline (reference sequence). The CDR3 coding sequence is TGTGCCAGCAGCTTAGCGAGAGGTGCTGAAGCTTTCTTT. Translation gives CASSLARGAEAFF. Complete variable domain (other parts from reference TRBV7-9 and TRBJ1-1): DTGVSQNPRHKITKRGQNVTFRCDPISEHNRLYWYRQTLGQGPEFLTYFQNEAQLEKSRLLSDRFSAERPKGSFSTLEIQRTEQGDSAMYLCASSLARGAEAFFGQGTRLTVV.

V and J are TRBV10-3 and TRBJ1-2; no firm D call. Deletions cut 2 bases from V and 4 bases from J, with 14 bases between. CDR1 and CDR2 (germline): ENHRY, SYGVKD. CDR3 size: 15 residues. CDR3: CAISEDKPTAYGYTF. The CDR3 coding sequence is TGTGCCATCAGTGAGGACAAACCGACCGCCTATGGCTACACCTTC.

The chain uses TRBV5-6 and TRBJ2-7; 9 bases line up with TRBD1. V gave up 3 bases and J gave up 3 bases; unmatched junction bases: 10. Germline V gives CDR1 SGHDT, CDR2 YYEEEE. CDR3 length: 16 residues. CDR3 DNA: TGTGCCAGCAGCTGGGGACAGGGCCTAGCTCGCTACGAGCAGTACTTC. Translation gives CASSWGQGLARYEQYF.

The V gene is TRBV9, the J gene TRBJ2-2; D gene uncertain. The CDR3 has 17 residues. V lost 3 bases and J 8 bases, leaving 23 bases between the germline ends. Germline V gene data show CDR1 as SGDLS and CDR2 as YYNGEE. DNA of the CDR3: TGTGCCAGCAGCGACCCCCTTTGGCGGCCCAATGGGGGGGAGCTGTTTTTT. Translating it yields CASSDPLWRPNGGELFF.

The chain combines TRBV4-2 with TRBJ2-1, with 8 bases aligning to TRBD2. CDR1 and CDR2 from the germline V gene are LGHNA and YNFKEQ. The CDR3 covers 18 residues. With V trimmed by 3 bases and J by 2 bases, 12 bases remained unmatched. CDR3: CASSQDPGLVFTYNEQFF. In DNA, the CDR3 is TGTGCCAGCAGCCAGGACCCGGGACTAGTTTTCACCTACAATGAGCAGTTCTTC.

By sample fraction, this clone is medium-sized (0.01 to 0.1%). The chain uses TRBV4-1 and TRBJ2-7; a possible D gene is TRBD1 (6 bases). The CDR3 is 13 amino acids. The V gene's germline CDR1 is MGHRA and CDR2 YSYEKL. The ends were cut back, 1 base at V and 6 bases at J, with 10 bases in the middle. CDR3 residues: CASSQVQGPEQYF. The CDR3, as DNA: TGCGCCAGCAGCCAAGTTCAGGGGCCCGAGCAGTACTTC.

This clone was counted only a few times. The chain combines TRBV4-1 with TRBJ2-1; no clear D. CDR1 and CDR2 from the germline V gene are MGHRA and YSYEKL. Trimming left V 1 base short and J 2 bases short, with 6 bases between. The CDR3 runs 14 residues. The CDR3 loop reads CASSQVGTYNEQFF. CDR3 coding DNA: TGCGCCAGCAGCCAAGTCGGTACCTACAATGAGCAGTTCTTC.

This chain uses TRBV6-5 with TRBJ1-1; the D is unclear. CDR1 is MNHEY, CDR2 SVGAGI, per germline. CDR3 length: 12 residues. Trimming removed 6 bases at V and 6 bases at J, with 11 bases between. Written as DNA, the CDR3 is TGTGCCAGCAGCCCCGGGAGAGCTGAAGCTTTCTTT. Its translation: CASSPGRAEAFF.

This clone was picked up a small number of times. The V call is TRBV7-9, the J call TRBJ1-5; 7 bases line up with TRBD1. This CDR3 has 12 amino acids. CDR1 SEHNR and CDR2 FQNEAQ come from the germline V gene (reference sequence). CDR3 protein: CAVDRANQPQHF. The CDR3 nucleotides read TGTGCAGTCGACAGGGCCAATCAGCCCCAGCATTTT.

This clone has more than one count but fewer than ten. V gene TRBV19 combines with J gene TRBJ2-1, with TRBD2 matching over 14 bases. The trim removed 3 bases at V and 5 bases at J, leaving 9 bases unmatched. This CDR3 has 18 amino acids. Germline V gene sequence: CDR1 LNHDA, CDR2 SQIVND (reference sequence). The CDR3 here is CASSIGTSGSIAHNEQFF. The CDR3 DNA follows: TGTGCCAGTAGTATTGGGACTAGCGGGAGTATTGCCCACAATGAGCAGTTCTTC.

The V call is TRBV4-2, the J call TRBJ2-3; 8 bases agree with TRBD1. The CDR3 has 17 residues. CDR1 and CDR2 from the germline V gene are LGHNA and YNFKEQ. V gave up 0 bases and J gave up 5 bases; unmatched junction bases: 10. CDR3 sequence reads: CASSQEAVAGGVDTQYF. In nucleotides, the CDR3 is TGTGCCAGCAGCCAAGAGGCGGTAGCAGGGGGCGTAGATACGCAGTATTTT.